This T cell receptor (beta chain) was profiled in a study of T-cell memory formation after mild COVID-19. Study as a whole: Clusters were largely donor specific. Overall study results and limits: Clones that shrank (day 15 to 85) were balanced CD4/CD8, whereas later expanders leaned CD4+.

Using its own MiXCR run on the 5' RACE reads, TCRdb lists one record per CDR3 protein. Among under 300,000 distinct CDR3 sequences, 8% to 10% were seen once, and the ten largest hold roughly 22%. To note about this clonotype: Its antigen is still unknown.

CDR1 and CDR2 from the germline V gene are LGHDT and YNNKEL (reference sequence). The CDR3 length is 14 residues. V was pared by 3 bases and J by 7 bases, with 15 bases between. Sequencing was carried out using PBMCs or a T cell subset sorted from them (not recorded which). This chain uses TRBV3-1 with TRBJ1-2, with D possibly being TRBD1 (5 bases). This receptor was obtained from a man aged 18-30 years who had mild COVID-19 (a few samples of this study predate the infection). Cell type and time point are not known. CDR3 DNA sequence: TGTGCCAGCAGCCACGACAGCCAGGGAGGTGGCTACACCTTC. Translating it yields CASSHDSQGGGYTF.